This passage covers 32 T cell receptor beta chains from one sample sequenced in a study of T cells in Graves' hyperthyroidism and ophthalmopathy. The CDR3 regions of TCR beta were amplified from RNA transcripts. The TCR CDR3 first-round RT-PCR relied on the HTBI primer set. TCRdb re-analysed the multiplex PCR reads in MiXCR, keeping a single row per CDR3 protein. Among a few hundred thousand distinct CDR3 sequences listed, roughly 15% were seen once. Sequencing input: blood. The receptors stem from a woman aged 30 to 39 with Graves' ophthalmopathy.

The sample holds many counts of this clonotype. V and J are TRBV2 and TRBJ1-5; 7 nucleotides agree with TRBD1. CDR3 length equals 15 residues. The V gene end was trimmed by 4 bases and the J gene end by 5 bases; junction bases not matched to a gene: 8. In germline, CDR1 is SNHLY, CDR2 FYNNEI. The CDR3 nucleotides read TGTGCCAGCAGTGCACGTGGGACAGTTGATCAGCCCCAGCATTTT. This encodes CASSARGTVDQPQHF.

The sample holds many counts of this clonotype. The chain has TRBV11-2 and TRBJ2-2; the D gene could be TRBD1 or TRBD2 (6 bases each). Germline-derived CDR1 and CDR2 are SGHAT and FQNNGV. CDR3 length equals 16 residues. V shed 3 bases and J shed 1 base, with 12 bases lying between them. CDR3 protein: CASSLFRGRNTGELFF. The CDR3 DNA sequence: TGTGCCAGCAGCTTGTTCCGGGGGCGGAACACCGGGGAGCTGTTTTTT.

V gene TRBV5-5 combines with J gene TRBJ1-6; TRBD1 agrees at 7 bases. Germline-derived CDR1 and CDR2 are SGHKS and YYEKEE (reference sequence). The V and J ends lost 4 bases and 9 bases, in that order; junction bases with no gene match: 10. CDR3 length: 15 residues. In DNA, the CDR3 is TGTGCCAGCAGCCCCACAGGGGTGGAGGGTTCACCCCTCCACTTT. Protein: CASSPTGVEGSPLHF.

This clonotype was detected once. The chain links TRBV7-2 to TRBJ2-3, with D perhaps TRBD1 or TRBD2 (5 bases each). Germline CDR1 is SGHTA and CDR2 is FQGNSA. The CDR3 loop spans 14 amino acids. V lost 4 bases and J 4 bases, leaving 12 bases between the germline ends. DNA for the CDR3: TGTGCCAGCAGCTACGTGGGGACGTCAGATACGCAGTATTTT. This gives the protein CASSYVGTSDTQYF.

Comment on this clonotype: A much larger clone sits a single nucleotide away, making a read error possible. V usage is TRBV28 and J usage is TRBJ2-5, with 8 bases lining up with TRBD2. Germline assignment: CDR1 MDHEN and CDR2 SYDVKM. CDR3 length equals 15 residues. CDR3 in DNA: TGTGCCAGCAGTTTGTCGGGGGGGCTTCAAGGGACCCAGTACTTC. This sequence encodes CASSLSGGLQGTQYF.

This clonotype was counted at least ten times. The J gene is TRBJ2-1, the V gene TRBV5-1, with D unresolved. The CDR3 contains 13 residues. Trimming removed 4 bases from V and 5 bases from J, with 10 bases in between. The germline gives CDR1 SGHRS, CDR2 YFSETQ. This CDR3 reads CASSRNPNNEQFF. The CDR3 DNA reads TGCGCCAGCAGCCGAAACCCAAACAATGAGCAGTTCTTC. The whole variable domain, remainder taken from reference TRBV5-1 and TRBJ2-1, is KAGVTQTPRYLIKTRGQQVTLSCSPISGHRSVSWYQQTPGQGLQFLFEYFSETQRNKGNFPGRFSGRQFSNSRSEMNVSTLELGDSALYLCASSRNPNNEQFFGPGTRLTVL.

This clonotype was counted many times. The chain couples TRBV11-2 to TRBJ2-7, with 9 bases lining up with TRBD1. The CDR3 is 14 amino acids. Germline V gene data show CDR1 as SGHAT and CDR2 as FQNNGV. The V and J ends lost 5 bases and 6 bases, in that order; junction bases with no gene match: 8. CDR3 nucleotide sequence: TGTGCCAGCAGCCCGGGGACAGGGATGGGCGAGCAGTACTTC. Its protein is CASSPGTGMGEQYF.

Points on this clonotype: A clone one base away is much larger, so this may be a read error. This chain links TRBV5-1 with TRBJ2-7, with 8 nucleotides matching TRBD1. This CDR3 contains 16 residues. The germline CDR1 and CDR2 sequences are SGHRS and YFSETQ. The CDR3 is CASRKGQGAIINERYF. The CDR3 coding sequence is TGCGCCAGCAGGAAGGGGCAGGGGGCGATTATAAACGAGCGGTACTTC.

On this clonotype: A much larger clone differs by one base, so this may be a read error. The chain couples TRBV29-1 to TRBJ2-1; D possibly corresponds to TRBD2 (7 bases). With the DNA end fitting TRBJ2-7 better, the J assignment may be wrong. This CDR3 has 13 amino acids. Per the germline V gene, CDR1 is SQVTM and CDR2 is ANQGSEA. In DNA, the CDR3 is TGCAGCGTGCGCGGGGGCGCCTACAATGAGCAGTACTTC. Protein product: CSVRGGAYNEQYF.

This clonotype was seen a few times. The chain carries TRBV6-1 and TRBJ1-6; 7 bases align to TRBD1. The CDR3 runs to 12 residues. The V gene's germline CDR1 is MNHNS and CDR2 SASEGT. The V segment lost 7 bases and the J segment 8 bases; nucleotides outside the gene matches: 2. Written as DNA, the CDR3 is TGTGCCAGCAACAGGGGAGATTCACCCCTCCACTTT. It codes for CASNRGDSPLHF.

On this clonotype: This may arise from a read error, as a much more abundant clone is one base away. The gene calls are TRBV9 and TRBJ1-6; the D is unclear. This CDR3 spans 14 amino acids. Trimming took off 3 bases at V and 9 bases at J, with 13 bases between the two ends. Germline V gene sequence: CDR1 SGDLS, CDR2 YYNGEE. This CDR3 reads CASSAAHDSSPLHF. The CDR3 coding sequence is TGTGCCAGCAGCGCCGCCCACGATAGTTCACCCCTCCACTTT.

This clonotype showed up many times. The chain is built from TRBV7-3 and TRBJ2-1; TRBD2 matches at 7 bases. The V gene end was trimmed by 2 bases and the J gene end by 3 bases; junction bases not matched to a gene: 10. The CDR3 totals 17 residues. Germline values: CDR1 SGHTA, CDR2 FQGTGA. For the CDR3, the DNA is TGTGCCAGCAGCTTATTGGGAGGGCAGGGCTACTACAATGAGCAGTTCTTC. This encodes CASSLLGGQGYYNEQFF.

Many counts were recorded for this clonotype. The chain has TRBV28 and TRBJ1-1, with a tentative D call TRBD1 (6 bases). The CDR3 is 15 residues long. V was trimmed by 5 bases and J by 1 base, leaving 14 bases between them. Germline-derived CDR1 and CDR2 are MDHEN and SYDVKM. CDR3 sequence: CASSPADSRNTEAFF. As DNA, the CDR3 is TGTGCCAGCAGTCCGGCGGACAGTCGGAACACTGAAGCTTTCTTT. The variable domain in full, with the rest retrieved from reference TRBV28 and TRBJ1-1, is DVKVTQSSRYLVKRTGEKVFLECVQDMDHENMFWYRQDPGLGLRLIYFSYDVKMKEKGDIPEGYSVSREKKERFSLILESASTNQTSMYLCASSPADSRNTEAFFGQGTRLTVV.

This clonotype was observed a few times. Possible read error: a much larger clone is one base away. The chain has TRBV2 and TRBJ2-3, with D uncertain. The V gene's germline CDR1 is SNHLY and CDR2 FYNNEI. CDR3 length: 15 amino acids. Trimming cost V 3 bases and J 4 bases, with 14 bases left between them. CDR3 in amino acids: CASSDTSSSADTQYF. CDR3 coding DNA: TGTGCCAGCAGTGACACGAGTTCGTCCGCAGATACGCAGTATTTT. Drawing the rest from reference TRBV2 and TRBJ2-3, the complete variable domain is EPEVTQTPSHQVTQMGQEVILRCVPISNHLYFYWYRQILGQKVEFLVSFYNNEISEKSEIFDDQFSVERPDGSNFTLKIRSTKLEDSAMYFCASSDTSSSADTQYFGPGTRLTVL.

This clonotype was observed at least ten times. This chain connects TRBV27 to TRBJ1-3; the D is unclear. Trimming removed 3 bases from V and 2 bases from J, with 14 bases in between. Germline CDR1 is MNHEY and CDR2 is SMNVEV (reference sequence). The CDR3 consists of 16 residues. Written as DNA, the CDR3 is TGTGCCAGCAGTTTCGCCGCTCCCCGAGCTGGAAACACCATATATTTT. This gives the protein CASSFAAPRAGNTIYF.

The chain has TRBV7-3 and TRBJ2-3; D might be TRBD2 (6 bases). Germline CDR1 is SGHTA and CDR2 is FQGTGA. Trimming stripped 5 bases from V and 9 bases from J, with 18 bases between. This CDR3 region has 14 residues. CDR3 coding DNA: TGTGCCAGCAGCCTCGACCCCTCTAGCGTGACGCAGTATTTT. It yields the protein CASSLDPSSVTQYF.

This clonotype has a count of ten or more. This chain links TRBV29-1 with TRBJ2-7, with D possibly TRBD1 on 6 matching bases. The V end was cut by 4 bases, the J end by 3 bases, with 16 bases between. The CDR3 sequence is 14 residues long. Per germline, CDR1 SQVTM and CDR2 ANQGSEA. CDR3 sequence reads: CSVVWTVRGYEQYF. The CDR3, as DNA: TGCAGCGTTGTGTGGACAGTTAGGGGCTACGAGCAGTACTTC.

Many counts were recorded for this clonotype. CDR3: CASSLISQYDHNEQFF. The CDR3 bases are TGTGCCAGCAGCTTAATCTCACAGTATGACCACAATGAGCAGTTCTTC. The V call is TRBV7-3, the J call TRBJ2-1; no clear D. Looked up from germline, CDR1 is SGHTA and CDR2 is FQGTGA. The CDR3 consists of 16 residues. V lost 1 base to trimming and J lost 5 bases, with 15 bases between them.

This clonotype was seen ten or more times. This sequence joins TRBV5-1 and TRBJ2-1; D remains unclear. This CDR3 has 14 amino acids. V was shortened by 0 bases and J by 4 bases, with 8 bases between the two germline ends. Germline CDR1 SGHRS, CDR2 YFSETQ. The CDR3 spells CASSLVRLYNEQFF. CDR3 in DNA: TGCGCCAGCAGCTTGGTTCGACTTTACAATGAGCAGTTCTTC. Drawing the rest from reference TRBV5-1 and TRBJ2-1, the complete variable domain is KAGVTQTPRYLIKTRGQQVTLSCSPISGHRSVSWYQQTPGQGLQFLFEYFSETQRNKGNFPGRFSGRQFSNSRSEMNVSTLELGDSALYLCASSLVRLYNEQFFGPGTRLTVL.

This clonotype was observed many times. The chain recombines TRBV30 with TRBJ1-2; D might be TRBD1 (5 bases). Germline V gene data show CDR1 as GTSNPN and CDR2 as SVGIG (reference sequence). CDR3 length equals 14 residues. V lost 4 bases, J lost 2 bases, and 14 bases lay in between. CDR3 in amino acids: CAWTPRDLNYGYTF. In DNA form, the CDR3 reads TGTGCCTGGACGCCCCGGGACTTGAACTATGGCTACACCTTC.

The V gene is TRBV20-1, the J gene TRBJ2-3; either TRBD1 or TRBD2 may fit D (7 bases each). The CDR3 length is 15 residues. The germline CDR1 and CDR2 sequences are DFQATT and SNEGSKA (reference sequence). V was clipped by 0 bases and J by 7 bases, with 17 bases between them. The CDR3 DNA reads TGCAGTGCTAGAGATTCGACAGGGAGGGGCCATACGCAGTATTTT. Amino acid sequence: CSARDSTGRGHTQYF.

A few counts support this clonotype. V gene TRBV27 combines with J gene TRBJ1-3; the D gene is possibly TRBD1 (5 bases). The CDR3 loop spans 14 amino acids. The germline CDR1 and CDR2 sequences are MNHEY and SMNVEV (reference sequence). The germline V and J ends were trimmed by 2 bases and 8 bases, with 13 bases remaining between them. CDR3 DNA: TGTGCCAGCAGTTTAGAGGGGACGGGGCACACCATATATTTT. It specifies CASSLEGTGHTIYF.

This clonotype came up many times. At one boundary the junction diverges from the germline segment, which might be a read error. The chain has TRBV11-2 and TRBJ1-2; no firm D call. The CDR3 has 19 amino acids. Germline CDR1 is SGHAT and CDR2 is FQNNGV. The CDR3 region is CASSLGKTLPQALRYDYTF. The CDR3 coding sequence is TGTGCCAGCAGCTTAGGAAAGACACTCCCCCAGGCGCTGCGCTATGACTACACCTTC.

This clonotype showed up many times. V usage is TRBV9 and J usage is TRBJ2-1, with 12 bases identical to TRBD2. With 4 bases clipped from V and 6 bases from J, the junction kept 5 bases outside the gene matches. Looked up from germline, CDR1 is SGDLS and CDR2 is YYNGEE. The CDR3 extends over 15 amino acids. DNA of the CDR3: TGTGCCAGCAGCCCTCCACTAGCGGGGGGCAATGAGCAGTTCTTC. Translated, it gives CASSPPLAGGNEQFF.

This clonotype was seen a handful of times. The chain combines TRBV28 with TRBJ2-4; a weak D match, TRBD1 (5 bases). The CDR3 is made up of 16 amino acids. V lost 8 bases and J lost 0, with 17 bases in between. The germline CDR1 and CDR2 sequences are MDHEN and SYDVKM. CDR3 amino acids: CASRSPGLLAKNIQYF. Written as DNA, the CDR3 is TGTGCCAGCCGCTCTCCAGGGCTTCTAGCCAAAAACATTCAGTACTTC.

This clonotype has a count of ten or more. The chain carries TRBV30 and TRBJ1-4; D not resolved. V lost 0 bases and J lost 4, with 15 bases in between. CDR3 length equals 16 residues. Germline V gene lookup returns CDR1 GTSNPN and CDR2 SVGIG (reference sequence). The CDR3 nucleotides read TGTGCCTGGAGTGTCTTCTCGCGAGGACGTAATGAAAAACTGTTTTTT. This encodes CAWSVFSRGRNEKLFF.

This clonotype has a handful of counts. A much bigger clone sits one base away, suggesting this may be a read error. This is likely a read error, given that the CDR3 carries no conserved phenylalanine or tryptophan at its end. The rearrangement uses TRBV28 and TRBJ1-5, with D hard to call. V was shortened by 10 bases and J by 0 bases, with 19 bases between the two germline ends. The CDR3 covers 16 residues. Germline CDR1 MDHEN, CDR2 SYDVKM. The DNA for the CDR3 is TGTGCCACGGTGTTGGGCGTCCTTGGTAGCAATCAGCCCCAGCATCTT. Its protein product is CATVLGVLGSNQPQHL.

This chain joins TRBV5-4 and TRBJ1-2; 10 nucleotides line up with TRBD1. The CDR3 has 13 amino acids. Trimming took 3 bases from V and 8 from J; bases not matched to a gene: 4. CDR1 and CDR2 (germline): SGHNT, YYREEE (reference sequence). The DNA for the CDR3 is TGTGCCAGCAGCTACGGACAGGGGGACGGCTACACCTTC. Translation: CASSYGQGDGYTF.

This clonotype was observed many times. In nucleotides, the CDR3 is TGTGCCAGCAGCCCGAAGGGCGGGGGGCAGGGTGCGCAGTATTTT. Translation: CASSPKGGGQGAQYF. V is TRBV7-2 and J is TRBJ2-3; TRBD2 matches 8 bases. The CDR3 covers 15 residues. Germline CDR1 SGHTA, CDR2 FQGNSA. Germline trimming cut 5 bases from V and 10 bases from J; bases unmatched to any gene: 14.

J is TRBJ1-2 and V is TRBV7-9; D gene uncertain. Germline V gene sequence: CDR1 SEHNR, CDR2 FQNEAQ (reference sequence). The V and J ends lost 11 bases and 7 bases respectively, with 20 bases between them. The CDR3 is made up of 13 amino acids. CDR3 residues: CAGTKGSSGGYTF. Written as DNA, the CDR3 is TGTGCCGGTACTAAGGGTTCCAGCGGTGGCTACACCTTC.

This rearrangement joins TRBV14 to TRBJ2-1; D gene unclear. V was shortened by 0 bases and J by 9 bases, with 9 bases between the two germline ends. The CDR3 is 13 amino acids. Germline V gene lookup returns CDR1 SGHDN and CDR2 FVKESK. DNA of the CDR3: TGTGCCAGCAGCCAAGATCTCTGGGGTGAGCAGTTCTTC. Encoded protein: CASSQDLWGEQFF. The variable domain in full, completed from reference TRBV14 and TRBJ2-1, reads EAGVTQFPSHSVIEKGQTVTLRCDPISGHDNLYWYRRVMGKEIKFLLHFVKESKQDESGMPNNRFLAERTGGTYSTLKVQPAELEDSGVYFCASSQDLWGEQFFGPGTRLTVL.

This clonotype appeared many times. CDR3 sequence reads: CASSQVHREETQYF. The CDR3 region has the DNA TGTGCCAGCAGCCAAGTTCACAGGGAAGAGACCCAGTACTTC. The rearrangement links TRBV3-1 to TRBJ2-5, with D maybe TRBD1 (6 bases). CDR3 length: 14 amino acids. The V gene lost 1 base and the J gene lost 3 bases, with 9 bases spanning the gap. The V gene's germline CDR1 is LGHDT and CDR2 YNNKEL (reference sequence).